This TCR beta chain was obtained from a study of vaccination and CD4 T cells after COVID-19. Trimming removed 3 bases at V and 1 base at J, with 6 bases between. The CDR3 extends over 14 amino acids. Germline-derived CDR1 and CDR2 are SEHNR and FQNEAQ (reference sequence). Treatment denoted: roughly 10-day PBMC culture with coronavirus spike peptide pools or control peptides (ViraFEST assay). Concerning this clonotype: Its antigen is currently unknown.

Oncomine TCR Beta short-read sequencing was applied to DNA from cultured CD4+ T cells. TCRdb passed the PCR reads through MiXCR, listing each CDR3 protein once. The sample lists approximately 8,800 distinct CDR3 sequences, about 55% occurring once. Sequencing was carried out using CD4+ T cells from blood, cultured in vitro. This clonotype was sampled from a human donor who had recovered from COVID-19. The genes are TRBV7-9 and TRBJ2-2; no clear D. CDR3 region: CASSFWGNTGELFF. Written as DNA, the CDR3 is TGTGCCAGCAGCTTTTGGGGGAACACCGGGGAGCTGTTTTTT.